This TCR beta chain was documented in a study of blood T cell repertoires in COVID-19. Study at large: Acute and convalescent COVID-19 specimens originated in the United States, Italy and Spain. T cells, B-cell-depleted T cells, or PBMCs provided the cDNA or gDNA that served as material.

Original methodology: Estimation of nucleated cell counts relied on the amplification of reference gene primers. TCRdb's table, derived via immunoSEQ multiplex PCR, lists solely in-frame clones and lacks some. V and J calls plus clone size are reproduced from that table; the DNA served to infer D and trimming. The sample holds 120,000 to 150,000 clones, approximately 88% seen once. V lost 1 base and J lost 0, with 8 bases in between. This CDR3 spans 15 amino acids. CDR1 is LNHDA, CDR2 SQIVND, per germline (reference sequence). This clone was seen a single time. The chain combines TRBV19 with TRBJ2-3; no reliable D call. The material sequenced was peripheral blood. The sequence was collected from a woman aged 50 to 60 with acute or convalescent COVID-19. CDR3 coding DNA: TGTGCCAGTAGTATAGGCCACAGAAGCACAGATACGCAGTATTTT. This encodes CASSIGHRSTDTQYF.